This T cell receptor (beta chain) emerged from a study of cytomegalovirus exposure and HLA in healthy donors. Overall study results and limits: Rarity held for most TCR sequences, but there were some public TCRs that occurred in many donors. Reportedly, cytomegalovirus status was diagnosed with high sensitivity and specificity. In vitro data verified three CMV-associated chains as specific for CMV antigens. The study designated 150 or so TCR beta chains cytomegalovirus-associated.

CDR1 and CDR2 from the germline V gene are MDHEN and SYDVKM. V lost 7 bases to trimming and J lost 1 base, with 12 bases between them. CDR3 length: 14 amino acids. The data were produced by immunoSEQ multiplex PCR, yet TCRdb's version contains in-frame clones alone and is incomplete. The sample lists roughly 120,000 clones; 85% to 90% were seen once. To note about this clone: Its antigen remains unidentified.

Specimen: PBMCs. The V call is TRBV28, the J call TRBJ2-3; maybe TRBD1 (6 bases). This TCR was recovered from a woman aged 25-40 years in good health and CMV-seropositive. In DNA, the CDR3 is TGTGCCAGCACCTTGGGGGCGGGCACAGATACGCAGTATTTT. It yields the protein CASTLGAGTDTQYF.